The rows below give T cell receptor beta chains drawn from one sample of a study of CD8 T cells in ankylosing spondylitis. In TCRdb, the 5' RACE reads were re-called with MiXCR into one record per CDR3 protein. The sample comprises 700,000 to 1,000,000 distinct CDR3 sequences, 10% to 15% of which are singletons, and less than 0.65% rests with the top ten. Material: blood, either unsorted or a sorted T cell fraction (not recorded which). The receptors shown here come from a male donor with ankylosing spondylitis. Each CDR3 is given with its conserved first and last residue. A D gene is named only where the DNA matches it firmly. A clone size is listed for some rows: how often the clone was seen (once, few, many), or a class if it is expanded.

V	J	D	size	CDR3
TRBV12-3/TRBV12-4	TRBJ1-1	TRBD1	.	CASSRDSYTEAFF
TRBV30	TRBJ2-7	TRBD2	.	CAWTSGRYTEQYF
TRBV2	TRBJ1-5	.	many	CASNYDPRSIGNQPQHF
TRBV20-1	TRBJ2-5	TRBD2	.	CSARQLARETQYF
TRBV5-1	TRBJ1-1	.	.	CASSINRGSSLGVAFF
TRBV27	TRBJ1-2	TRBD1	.	CASSMNRGHGYTF
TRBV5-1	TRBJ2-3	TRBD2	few	CASSLAGEGLVDTQYF
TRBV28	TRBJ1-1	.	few	CASTIQKRNTEAFF
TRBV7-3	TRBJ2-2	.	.	CASSLRGALNGELFF
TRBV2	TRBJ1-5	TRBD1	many	CASSRQGDQPQHF
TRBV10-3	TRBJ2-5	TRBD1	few	CAISEGTGGETQYF
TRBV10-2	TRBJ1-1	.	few	CASSVWWDTEAFF
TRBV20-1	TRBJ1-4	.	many	CSATKGEKLFF
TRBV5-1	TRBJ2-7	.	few	CASTYAVGAAYEQYF
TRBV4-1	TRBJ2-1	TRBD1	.	CASSVSRTGNPFNEQFF
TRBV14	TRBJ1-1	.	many	CASSQDMGSEAFF
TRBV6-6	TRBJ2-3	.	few	CASSPGFSQYF
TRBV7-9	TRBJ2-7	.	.	CASSSGRSEQYF
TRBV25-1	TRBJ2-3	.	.	CASSEASTDTQYF
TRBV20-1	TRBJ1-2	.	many	CSAREPTNYGYTF
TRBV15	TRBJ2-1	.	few	CATSRDSSGEQFF
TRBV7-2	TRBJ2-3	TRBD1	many	CASSDRAGDTQYF
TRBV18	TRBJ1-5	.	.	CASSEQGGTNQPQHF
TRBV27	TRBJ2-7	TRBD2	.	CASSFRLAGFYEQYF
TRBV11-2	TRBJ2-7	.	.	CASSNRDTSSEQYF
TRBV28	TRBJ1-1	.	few	CASTSLGTAGRTEAFF
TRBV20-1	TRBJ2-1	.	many	CSADGFRNEQFF
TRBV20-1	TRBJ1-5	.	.	CSARRGAFGNQPQHF
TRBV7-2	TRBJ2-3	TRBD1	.	CASSLARGQVTFTQYF
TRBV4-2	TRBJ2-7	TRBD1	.	CASSQVGTGRGSYEQYF
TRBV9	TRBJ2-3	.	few	CASSMASTDTQYF
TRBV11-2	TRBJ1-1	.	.	CASSLGGWDTIF
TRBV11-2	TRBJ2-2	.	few	CASSYSTGTGELFF
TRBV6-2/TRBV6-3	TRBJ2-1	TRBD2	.	CASSYSKGRGGYNEQFF
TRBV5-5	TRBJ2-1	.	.	CASSRQVDMYNEQFF
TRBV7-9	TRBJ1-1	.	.	CASSFGGYTEAFF
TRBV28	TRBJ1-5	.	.	CASTRIPEIWSNQPQHF
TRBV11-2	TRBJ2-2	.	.	CASSSDGTNTGELFF
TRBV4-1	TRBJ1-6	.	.	CASSPTQTGSPLHF
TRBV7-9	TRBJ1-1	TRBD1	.	CASSFQKTGADSEAFF
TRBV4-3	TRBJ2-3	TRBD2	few	CASSQALVAGDTQYF
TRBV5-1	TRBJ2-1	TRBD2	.	CASSSSGTSVNEQFF
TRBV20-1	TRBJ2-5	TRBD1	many	CSASIGGRETQYF
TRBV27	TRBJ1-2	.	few	CASREGGLDYGYTF
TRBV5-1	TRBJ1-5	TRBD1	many	CASSEGTVNQPQHF
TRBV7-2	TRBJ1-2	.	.	CASSLGWIVTSSHGYTF
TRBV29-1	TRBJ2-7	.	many	CSAAKGGYYEQYF
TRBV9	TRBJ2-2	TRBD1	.	CASSVVQGAPGELFF
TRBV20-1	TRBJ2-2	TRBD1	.	CSASRDRGRELFF
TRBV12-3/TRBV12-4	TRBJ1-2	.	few	CASSLASGAGGYTF
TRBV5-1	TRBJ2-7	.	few	CASSSARGNYEQYF
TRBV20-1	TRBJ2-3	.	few	CSASYWGESTDTQYF
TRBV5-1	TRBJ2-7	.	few	CASSKQSRSFYEQYF